This T cell receptor beta chain comes out of a study of beta chain features in type 1 diabetes. Study-level results: High TCR expression in some cells could lead to their over-representation in cDNA sequencing. Type 1 diabetes patients had moderately but significantly shorter TCRB CDR3s in all four CD4+ subsets.

cDNA synthesis used the whole RNA isolate, giving expressed TCRB sequences. Sequencing was performed with immunoSEQ multiplex PCR; in TCRdb, only in-frame clones are kept and a portion is missing. The sample consists of 250,000 or so clones, about 15% of them appearing once. One heparinised blood draw, averaging about 120 mL, came from each donor. Via the markers CD45RO/CCR7/CD25/CD127/CD95/CD27, stem cell-like memory, regulatory, central memory and naive CD4+ cells were sorted. Deletions cut 0 bases from V and 0 bases from J, with 14 bases between. From germline, CDR1 is LGHNA and CDR2 YNFKEQ. The CDR3 extends over 18 amino acids. Details on this clone: The target antigen is unknown.

The origin of this receptor is a man younger than 45 with type 1 diabetes. The sequenced material came from naive CD4+ T cells from blood. The chain is built from TRBV4-2 and TRBJ2-2; no clear D. The CDR3 here is CASSQDRRLATNTGELFF. DNA for the CDR3: TGTGCCAGCAGCCAAGATCGACGACTCGCAACGAACACCGGGGAGCTGTTTTTT.